Listed below are T cell receptor beta chains from one sample, sequenced in a study of T cell repertoires in cytomegalovirus infection. Each CDR3 protein is one row after TCRdb ran MiXCR on the reads. The table records more than 140,000 distinct CDR3 sequences, about 6.1% of them present only once. Sequences were obtained from PBMCs. These receptors came from a human donor in good health (CMV status not recorded). Some clones in this sample may be carry-over from other donors' samples. The CDR3 runs from the conserved cysteine through the conserved F or W. D genes are given only for firm matches. Clone size, where shown, is once, few, many, or a class for clones that have expanded.

j_call,cdr3_length,d_call,v_call,clone_size,cdr3_nt,cdr3_aa
TRBJ2-7,14,TRBD1,TRBV11-1,few,TGTGCCAGCAGCGCCGACAGGGCTTTCCACGAGCAGTACTTC,CASSADRAFHEQYF
TRBJ1-3,15,.,TRBV7-2,many,TGTGCCAGCAGCTTAGAGGGCAGGGGTGGAAACACCATATATTTT,CASSLEGRGGNTIYF
TRBJ1-5,14,TRBD1,TRBV7-6,many,TGTGCCAGCAGCCCTACTAAGACAGGGGGGCCCCAGCATTTT,CASSPTKTGGPQHF
TRBJ2-5,18,TRBD2,TRBV4-2,many,TGTGCCAGCAGCCAAGATAGGATAGCGGGGGGAGGTGGGGAGACCCAGTACTTC,CASSQDRIAGGGGETQYF
TRBJ2-5,16,TRBD2,TRBV7-2,many,TGTGCCAGCAGCTCCGGACTAGCGGGGGGGGAGGAGACCCAGTACTTC,CASSSGLAGGEETQYF
TRBJ2-2,21,TRBD2,TRBV11-2,many,TGTGCCAGCAGCTTAGCCTTCGTCATGACTAGCGGGGGGGCCAGGGACGGGGAGCTGTTTTTT,CASSLAFVMTSGGARDGELFF
TRBJ2-1,14,.,TRBV28,.,TGTGCCAGCATGACGGCTAACCCTTACAATGAGCAGTTCTTC,CASMTANPYNEQFF
TRBJ1-6,16,TRBD1,TRBV7-2,many,TGTGCCAGCAGCTTAGACTCCGGGACAGAAAATTCACCCCTCCACTTT,CASSLDSGTENSPLHF
TRBJ2-1,14,.,TRBV11-2,many,TGTGCCAGCAGCCCAAGCGCAGGGGCGGATGAGCAGTTCTTC,CASSPSAGADEQFF
TRBJ1-2,11,.,TRBV5-1,many,TGCGCCAGCAGCGCCAGGGATGGCTACACCTTC,CASSARDGYTF
TRBJ2-5,15,TRBD1,TRBV12-3/TRBV12-4,many,TGTGCCAGCAGACCGAACAGGGGGGATGTAGAGACCCAGTACTTC,CASRPNRGDVETQYF
TRBJ1-1,15,TRBD1,TRBV18,.,TGTGCCAGCTCACCATGGGCAGGGGGGGACACTGAAGCTTTCTTT,CASSPWAGGDTEAFF
TRBJ2-1,16,TRBD2,TRBV4-1,few,TGCGCCAGCAGCCAAGATGCCGGGAGGGGGGGCAATGAGCAGTTCTTC,CASSQDAGRGGNEQFF
TRBJ1-5,13,.,TRBV19,many,TGTGCCAGTAGTATAGATTGGCGGGCAAATCAGCATTTT,CASSIDWRANQHF
TRBJ1-5,15,.,TRBV12-3/TRBV12-4,few,TGTGCCAGCGGCCGGGAAGGGGGAGGGAATCAGCCCCAGCATTTT,CASGREGGGNQPQHF
TRBJ2-7,14,TRBD2,TRBV20-1,.,TGCAGTGCTAGAGAGCGGGGGAGGTCCTACGAGCAGTACTTC,CSARERGRSYEQYF
TRBJ2-7,15,.,TRBV7-6,.,TGTGCCAGCAGCACCGGGACAAGAGGAATAAATGAGCAGTACTTC,CASSTGTRGINEQYF
TRBJ2-2,14,.,TRBV7-2,many,TGTGCCAGCAGCTTAGAGCGGTTCACCGGGGAGCTGTTTTTT,CASSLERFTGELFF
TRBJ2-3,17,.,TRBV12-3/TRBV12-4,many,TGTGCCAGCAGCCAAAGGGGGCGCGGGGGGCCCTCCGATACGCAGTATTTT,CASSQRGRGGPSDTQYF
TRBJ2-1,13,TRBD1,TRBV19,many,TGTGCCAGTAGTATACAGGGGGCCAATGAGCAGTTCTTC,CASSIQGANEQFF
TRBJ2-7,14,TRBD1,TRBV12-3/TRBV12-4,many,TGTGCCAGCAGTTTCGGGACAGGGTTCTACGAGCAGTACTTC,CASSFGTGFYEQYF
TRBJ2-6,20,.,TRBV7-3,many,TGTGCCAGCAGCTTAAGCCTCATTCCGTTAGACAGTATGGGGGCCAACGTCCTGACTTTC,CASSLSLIPLDSMGANVLTF
TRBJ1-5,18,.,TRBV7-9,many,TGTGCCAGCAGCTTAGAGGGGCTGTCAAGCAGCGGCAATCAGCCCCAGCATTTT,CASSLEGLSSSGNQPQHF
TRBJ2-7,14,.,TRBV20-1,many,TGCAGTGCTAGACCCCGACACGTAGACTACGAGCAGTACTTC,CSARPRHVDYEQYF
TRBJ2-5,14,.,TRBV27,many,TGTGCCAGCAGTTTAAATACCGCCGGGGAGACCCAGTACTTC,CASSLNTAGETQYF
TRBJ1-5,17,.,TRBV19,.,TGTGCCAGTAGGCTGACAGGCGGGAAGTTTAGCAATCAGCCCCAGCATTTT,CASRLTGGKFSNQPQHF
TRBJ2-7,14,TRBD2,TRBV5-1,.,TGCGCCAGCAGACTAGCGGGGGGTTCCTACGAGCAGTACTTC,CASRLAGGSYEQYF
TRBJ1-2,13,TRBD1,TRBV7-3,many,TGTGCCAGCAGCCCCGGGACAGGGTCAGGCTACACCTTC,CASSPGTGSGYTF
TRBJ1-1,15,TRBD1,TRBV6-6,many,TGTGCCAGCAGTTACGGACAGGGTTTGAACACTGAAGCTTTCTTT,CASSYGQGLNTEAFF
TRBJ1-4,14,TRBD1,TRBV20-1,many,TGCAGTGCTAGTAACCGACAGGGAGGTGAAAAACTGTTTTTT,CSASNRQGGEKLFF
TRBJ2-2,16,TRBD2,TRBV5-1,many,TGCGCCAGCAGCGTGGGACTAGCGGGGGTAGCCGGGGAGCTGTTTTTT,CASSVGLAGVAGELFF
TRBJ1-5,13,.,TRBV12-3/TRBV12-4,many,TGTGCCAGCAGTTTCTCCAGGGACCAGCCCCAGCATTTT,CASSFSRDQPQHF
TRBJ2-7,14,TRBD1,TRBV7-2,many,TGTGCCAGCAGCCGGGGACAGGGTGCGGTCGAGCAGTACTTC,CASSRGQGAVEQYF
TRBJ1-2,15,TRBD1,TRBV7-2,many,TGTGCCAGCAGGTTTCAGGGGGGAGCTAACTATGGCTACACCTTC,CASRFQGGANYGYTF
TRBJ2-5,15,TRBD2,TRBV20-1,many,TGCAGTGCTAGAGATTTCCTAGCGGGGGAGGAGACCCAGTACTTC,CSARDFLAGEETQYF
TRBJ1-4,15,.,TRBV20-1,.,TGCAGTGCTAGAGCCCTAGGGGGGGGCAGCGAAAAACTGTTTTTT,CSARALGGGSEKLFF
TRBJ2-1,14,.,TRBV7-9,many,TGTGCCAGCAGTTTAAATATGGGGAGTGGGGAGCAGTTCTTC,CASSLNMGSGEQFF
TRBJ2-5,13,.,TRBV20-1,few,TGCAGTGCTAGAGGGACAGCTTTAGAGACCCAGTACTTC,CSARGTALETQYF
TRBJ1-2,14,.,TRBV5-1,few,TGCGCCAGCAGCTTGGAGGATTGGAGGGATGGCTACACCTTC,CASSLEDWRDGYTF
TRBJ2-7,15,.,TRBV7-2,.,TGTGCCAGCAGCTTCAGAAAAGGCCCAACCTACGAGCAGTACTTC,CASSFRKGPTYEQYF
TRBJ2-3,14,TRBD2,TRBV7-2,many,TGTGCCAGCAGCCGGGACTACCGCACAGATACGCAGTATTTT,CASSRDYRTDTQYF
TRBJ1-5,15,TRBD1,TRBV7-8,many,TGTGCCAGCAGCCGAGGGGACAGGCTGAATCAGCCCCAGCATTTT,CASSRGDRLNQPQHF
TRBJ2-7,14,TRBD1,TRBV29-1,many,TGCAGCGTTGAAGAGGGACAGGGGGCGTACGAGCAGTACTTC,CSVEEGQGAYEQYF
TRBJ2-7,16,.,TRBV7-9,many,TGTGCCAGCAGCCCTTACACAGGGATCCTCTCCTACGAGCAGTACTTC,CASSPYTGILSYEQYF
TRBJ1-1,13,.,TRBV29-1,.,TGCAGCGGTGTACGACGGGCGAACACTGAAGCTTTCTTT,CSGVRRANTEAFF
TRBJ1-2,16,.,TRBV7-8,many,TGTGCCAGCAGCTCCAGGGGAGTCGGGCCTCCCTATGGCTACACCTTC,CASSSRGVGPPYGYTF
TRBJ2-6,16,.,TRBV15,many,TGTGCCACCAGCAGAGACCGGGGCTCTGGGGCCAACGTCCTGACTTTC,CATSRDRGSGANVLTF
TRBJ1-1,15,.,TRBV7-3,many,TGTGCCAGCAGCTTAAGTCCCCAGGGGAACACTGAAGCTTTCTTT,CASSLSPQGNTEAFF
TRBJ2-3,12,.,TRBV7-3,many,TGTGCCAGCAGCGACAGCACAGATACGCAGTATTTT,CASSDSTDTQYF
TRBJ2-7,15,.,TRBV4-1,.,TGCGCCAGCAGCCAAGATGGGGGTAGTATCTACGAGCAGTACTTC,CASSQDGGSIYEQYF
TRBJ2-3,13,.,TRBV5-1,many,TGCGCCAGCAGCTTGGCCGGATTTCATACGCAGTATTTT,CASSLAGFHTQYF
TRBJ2-1,17,TRBD1,TRBV4-1,many,TGTGCCAGCAGCCAAGATCGGGCCGACAGGGGGAGGAATGAGCAGTTCTTC,CASSQDRADRGRNEQFF
TRBJ2-3,16,.,TRBV24-1,few,TGTGCCACCAGTGCTTATGGACAGACTTACACAGATACGCAGTATTTT,CATSAYGQTYTDTQYF